The clone carrying this T cell receptor beta chain was observed a handful of times. These data belong to a study of CD8 T cells in ankylosing spondylitis. It was by quantitative 5'-RACE with molecular barcodes that TCR beta libraries were made. TCRdb re-called the 5' RACE reads with MiXCR, one entry per CDR3 protein. The sample includes approximately 350,000 distinct CDR3 sequences, around 15% seen only once; the top ten take 0.9% to 1.2%. This TCR was recovered from a male donor with ankylosing spondylitis or in good health (not recorded which). The sequencing sample was made of blood, either unsorted or a sorted T cell fraction (not recorded which).

The CDR3 DNA reads as TGTGCCTGGAGTGCCGCCCCTCGACAGGGTACGGGGACAGATACGCAGTATTTT. Protein product: CAWSAAPRQGTGTDTQYF. The rearrangement joins TRBV30 to TRBJ2-3, with 7 bases identical to TRBD1. Germline CDR1 is GTSNPN and CDR2 is SVGIG (reference sequence). The CDR3 covers 18 residues. V shed 1 base, J shed 3 bases, and the junction held 16 bases outside the gene matches.